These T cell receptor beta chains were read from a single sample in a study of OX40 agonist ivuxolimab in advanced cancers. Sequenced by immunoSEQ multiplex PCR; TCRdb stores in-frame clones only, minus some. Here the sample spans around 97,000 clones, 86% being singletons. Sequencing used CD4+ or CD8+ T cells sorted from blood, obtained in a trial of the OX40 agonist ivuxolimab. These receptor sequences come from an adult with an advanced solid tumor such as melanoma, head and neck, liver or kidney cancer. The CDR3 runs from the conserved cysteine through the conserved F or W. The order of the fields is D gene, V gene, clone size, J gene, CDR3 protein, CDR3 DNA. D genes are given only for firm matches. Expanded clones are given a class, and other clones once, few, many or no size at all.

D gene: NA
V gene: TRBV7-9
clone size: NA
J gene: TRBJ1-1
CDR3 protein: CASRKTTSMGGMNTEAFF
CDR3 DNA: TGTGCCAGCAGGAAAACGACCTCAATGGGTGGAATGAACACTGAAGCTTTCTTT

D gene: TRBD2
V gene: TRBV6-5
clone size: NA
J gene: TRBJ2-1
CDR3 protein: CASRPGTSSYNEQFF
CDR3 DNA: TGTGCCAGCAGGCCCGGGACTAGCAGCTACAATGAGCAGTTCTTC

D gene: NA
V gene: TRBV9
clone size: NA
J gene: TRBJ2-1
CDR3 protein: CASSVDWGRGFEQFF
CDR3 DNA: TGTGCCAGCAGCGTAGACTGGGGCCGGGGGTTTGAGCAGTTCTTC

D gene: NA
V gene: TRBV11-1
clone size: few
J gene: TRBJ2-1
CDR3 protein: CASSLAYGGWEQFF
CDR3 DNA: TGTGCCAGCAGCTTAGCGTATGGGGGCTGGGAGCAGTTCTTC

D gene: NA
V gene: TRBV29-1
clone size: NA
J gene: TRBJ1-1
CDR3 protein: CSVEPRDSGDWRVNTEAFF
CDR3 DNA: TGCAGCGTTGAACCCCGTGACAGTGGGGATTGGAGGGTGAACACTGAAGCTTTCTTT

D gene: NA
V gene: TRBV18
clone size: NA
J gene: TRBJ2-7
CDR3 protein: CASSQNYEQYF
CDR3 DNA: TGTGCCAGCTCTCAAAACTACGAGCAGTACTTC

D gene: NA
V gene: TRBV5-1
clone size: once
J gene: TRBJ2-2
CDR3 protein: CASADQGLAGELFF
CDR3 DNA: TGCGCCAGCGCCGATCAGGGGCTGGCCGGGGAGCTGTTTTTT

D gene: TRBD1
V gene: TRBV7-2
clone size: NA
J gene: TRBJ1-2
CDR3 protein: CASSPTGVGGYTF
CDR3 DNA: TGTGCCAGCAGCCCAACAGGGGTAGGAGGCTACACCTTC

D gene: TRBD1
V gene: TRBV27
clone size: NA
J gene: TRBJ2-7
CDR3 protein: CASKEDRLSYEQYF
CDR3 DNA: TGTGCCAGCAAAGAGGACAGGCTCTCCTACGAGCAGTACTTC

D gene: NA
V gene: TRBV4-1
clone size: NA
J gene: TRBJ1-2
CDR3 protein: CASSPTGPRGYTF
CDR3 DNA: TGCGCCAGCAGCCCTACAGGCCCGCGTGGCTACACCTTC

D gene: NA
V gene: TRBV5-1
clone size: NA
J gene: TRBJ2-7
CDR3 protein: CASSLSNSIYEQYF
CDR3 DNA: TGCGCCAGCAGCTTGTCGAATTCCATCTACGAGCAGTACTTC

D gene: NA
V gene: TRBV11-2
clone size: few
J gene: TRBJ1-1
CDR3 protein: CASSGLEPLRAFF
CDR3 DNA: TGTGCCAGCAGCGGATTGGAGCCACTGCGGGCTTTCTTT

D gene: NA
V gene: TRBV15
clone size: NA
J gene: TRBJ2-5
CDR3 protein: CATSRGGGGAEKTQYF
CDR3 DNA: TGTGCCACCAGCAGGGGAGGAGGGGGCGCAGAAAAGACCCAGTACTTC

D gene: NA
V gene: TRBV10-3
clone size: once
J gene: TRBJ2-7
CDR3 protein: CAISALTVAGSYEQYF
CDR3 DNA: TGTGCCATCAGTGCCTTGACCGTGGCTGGGTCCTACGAGCAGTACTTC

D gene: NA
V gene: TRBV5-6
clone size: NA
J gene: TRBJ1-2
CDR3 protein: CASSLFTGRNGYTF
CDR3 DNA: TGTGCCAGCAGCTTGTTTACAGGGAGGAACGGCTACACCTTC

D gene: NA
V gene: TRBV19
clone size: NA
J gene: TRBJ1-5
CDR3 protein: CASSILGPGGNQPQHF
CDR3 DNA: TGTGCCAGTAGTATCCTAGGGCCAGGGGGCAATCAGCCCCAGCATTTT

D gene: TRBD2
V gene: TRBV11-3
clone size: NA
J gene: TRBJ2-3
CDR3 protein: CASTQLSGGADTQYF
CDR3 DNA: TGTGCCAGCACCCAGCTGAGCGGGGGTGCAGATACGCAGTATTTT

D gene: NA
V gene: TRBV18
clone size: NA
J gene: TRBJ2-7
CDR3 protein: CASSPPGGYEQYF
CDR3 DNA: TGTGCCAGCTCACCACCCGGAGGTTACGAGCAGTACTTC

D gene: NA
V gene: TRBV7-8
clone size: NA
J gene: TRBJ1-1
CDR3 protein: CASSLVSWRGLGHTEAFF
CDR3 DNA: TGTGCCAGCAGCTTAGTGTCTTGGAGGGGCCTGGGCCACACTGAAGCTTTCTTT

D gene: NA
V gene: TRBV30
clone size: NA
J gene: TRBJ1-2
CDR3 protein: CAWQAPEGRAAYFGGYTF
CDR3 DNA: TGTGCCTGGCAGGCCCCTGAGGGGCGGGCGGCCTACTTTGGTGGCTACACCTTC

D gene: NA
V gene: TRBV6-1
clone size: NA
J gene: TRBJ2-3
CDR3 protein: CASSWDGLTQYF
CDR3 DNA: TGTGCCAGCAGTTGGGACGGTCTTACGCAGTATTTT

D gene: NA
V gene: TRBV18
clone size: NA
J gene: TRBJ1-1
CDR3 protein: CASSPPGRTEAFF
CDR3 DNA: TGTGCCAGCTCACCACCGGGGAGAACTGAAGCTTTCTTT

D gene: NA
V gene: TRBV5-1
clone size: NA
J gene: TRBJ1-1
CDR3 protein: CASAAGVSMNTEAFF
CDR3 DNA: TGCGCCAGCGCCGCTGGGGTCTCCATGAACACTGAAGCTTTCTTT

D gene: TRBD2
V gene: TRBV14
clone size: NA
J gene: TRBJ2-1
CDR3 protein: CASSQDSGRFNEQFF
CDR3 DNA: TGTGCCAGCAGCCAAGATAGCGGGAGATTCAATGAGCAGTTCTTC

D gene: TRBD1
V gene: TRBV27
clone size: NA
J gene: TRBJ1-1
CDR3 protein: CASSSNRGLIGTEAFF
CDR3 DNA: TGTGCCAGCAGTTCCAACAGGGGGCTAATAGGCACTGAAGCTTTCTTT

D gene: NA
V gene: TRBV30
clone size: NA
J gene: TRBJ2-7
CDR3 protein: CAWTPWSRGSYEQYF
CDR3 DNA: TGTGCCTGGACCCCTTGGTCTAGAGGCTCCTACGAGCAGTACTTC

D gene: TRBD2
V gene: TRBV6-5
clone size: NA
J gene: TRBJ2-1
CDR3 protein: CASSRLAGGQDEQFF
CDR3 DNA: TGTGCCAGCAGCAGACTAGCGGGAGGACAAGATGAGCAGTTCTTC

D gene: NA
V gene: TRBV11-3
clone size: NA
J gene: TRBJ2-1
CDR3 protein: CASSLEPTVGGESNEQFF
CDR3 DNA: TGTGCCAGCAGCTTAGAACCCACCGTGGGGGGTGAATCAAATGAGCAGTTCTTC

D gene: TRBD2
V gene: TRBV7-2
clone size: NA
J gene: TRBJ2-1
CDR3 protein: CASSPGGNEQFF
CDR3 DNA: TGTGCCAGCAGCCCGGGGGGGAATGAGCAGTTCTTC

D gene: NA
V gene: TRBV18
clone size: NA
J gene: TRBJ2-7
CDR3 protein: CASSYREGAPEQYF
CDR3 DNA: TGTGCCAGCTCCTACAGGGAGGGGGCACCCGAGCAGTACTTC

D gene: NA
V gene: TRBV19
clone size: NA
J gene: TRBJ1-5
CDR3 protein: CASRRGMDQPQHF
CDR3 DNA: TGTGCCAGTAGGCGTGGGATGGATCAGCCCCAGCATTTT

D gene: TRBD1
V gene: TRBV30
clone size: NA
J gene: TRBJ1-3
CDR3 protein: CAWNPQGMSGNTIYF
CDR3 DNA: TGTGCCTGGAACCCACAGGGGATGTCTGGAAACACCATATATTTT

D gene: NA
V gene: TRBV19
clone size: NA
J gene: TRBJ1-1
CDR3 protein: CASSTGAHTEAFF
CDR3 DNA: TGTGCCAGTAGTACAGGGGCGCACACTGAAGCTTTCTTT

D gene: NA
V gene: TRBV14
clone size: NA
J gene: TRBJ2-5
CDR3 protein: CASSQGSTGRETQYF
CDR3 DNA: TGTGCCAGCAGCCAAGGATCTACCGGCAGAGAGACCCAGTACTTC

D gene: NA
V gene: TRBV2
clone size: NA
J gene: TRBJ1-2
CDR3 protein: CASTPRALANYGYTF
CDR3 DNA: TGTGCCAGCACCCCCCGGGCCTTAGCTAACTATGGCTACACCTTC

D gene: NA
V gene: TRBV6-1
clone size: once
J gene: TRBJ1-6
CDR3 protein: CASSGAYNSPLHF
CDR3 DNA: TGTGCCAGCAGTGGGGCGTATAATTCACCCCTCCACTTT

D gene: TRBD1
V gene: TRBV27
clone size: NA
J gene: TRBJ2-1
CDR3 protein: CATGAFSYNEQFF
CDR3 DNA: TGTGCGACAGGGGCGTTCTCCTACAATGAGCAGTTCTTC

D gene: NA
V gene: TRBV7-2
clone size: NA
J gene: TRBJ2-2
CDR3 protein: CASSLGMMRGRNTGELFF
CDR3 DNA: TGTGCCAGCAGCTTAGGGATGATGCGGGGCCGTAACACCGGGGAGCTGTTTTTT

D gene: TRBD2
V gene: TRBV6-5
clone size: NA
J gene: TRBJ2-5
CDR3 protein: CASSFRLGGSVGTQYF
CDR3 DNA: TGTGCCAGCAGTTTCCGCCTGGGCGGGAGTGTGGGGACCCAGTACTTC

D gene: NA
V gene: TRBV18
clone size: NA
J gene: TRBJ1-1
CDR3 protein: CASSPYSGGMNTEAFF
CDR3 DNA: TGTGCCAGCTCACCTTATAGTGGGGGGATGAACACTGAAGCTTTCTTT

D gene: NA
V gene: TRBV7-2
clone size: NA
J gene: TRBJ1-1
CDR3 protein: CASARGGFGNTEAFF
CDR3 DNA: TGTGCCAGCGCAAGGGGGGGCTTCGGGAACACTGAAGCTTTCTTT

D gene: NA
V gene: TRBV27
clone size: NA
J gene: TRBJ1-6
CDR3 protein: CASGGSPLHF
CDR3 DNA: TGTGCCAGCGGCGGTTCACCCCTCCACTTT

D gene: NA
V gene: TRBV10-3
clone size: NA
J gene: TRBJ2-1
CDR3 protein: CAISDMNEQFF
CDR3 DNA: TGTGCCATCAGTGACATGAATGAGCAGTTCTTC

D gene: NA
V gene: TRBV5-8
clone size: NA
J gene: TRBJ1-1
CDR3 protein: CASSFRVSTEAFF
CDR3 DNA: TGTGCCAGCAGCTTCAGGGTGAGCACTGAAGCTTTCTTT

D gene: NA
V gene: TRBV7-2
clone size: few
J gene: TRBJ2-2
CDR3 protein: CASSLRAIRNTGELFF
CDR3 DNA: TGTGCCAGCAGCTTACGAGCGATACGGAACACCGGGGAGCTGTTTTTT